The 4 T cell receptor beta chains presented below share a single source sample, sequenced in a study of shared clonotypes between healthy human individuals (dated by TCRdb to 2019 to 2021). The protocol used for the library was the immunoSEQ multiplex PCR assay. TCRdb took this table from immuneACCESS and kept in-frame rearrangements with V and J called. Such tables lack part of the clones; where checked against another copy, unresolved V genes explain under half of the gap, and the rest is unexplained. This sample has 2.3 million or so clones in its table, and over 90% of those were observed once. The ten most abundant clones make up 0.35% to 0.5% of the sample. The sequencing input was naive CD4+ T cells from PBMCs. In the paper's terms, the cell subset or site label means: CD45RA+ positively selected. These receptors all come from a man aged 18 to 30 in good health. Some clones in this sample may be carry-over from other donors' samples.

The chain links TRBV5-8 to TRBJ1-2, with D unresolved. Trimming took off 2 bases at V and 0 bases at J, with 2 bases between the two ends. Germline lookup yields CDR1 SGHTS and CDR2 YDEGEE. This CDR3 comprises 12 residues. Here the CDR3 reads CASSFPNYGYTF. CDR3 DNA sequence: TGTGCCAGCAGCTTCCCTAACTATGGCTACACCTTC.

A note on this clone: Other DNA sequences in the sample encode the same CDR3. The gene calls are TRBV2 and TRBJ2-7; D may be TRBD1 (5 bases). Trimming removed 0 bases at V and 3 bases at J, with 18 bases between. The CDR3 extends over 17 amino acids. Germline V gene data show CDR1 as SNHLY and CDR2 as FYNNEI. CDR3 nucleotides: TGTGCCAGCAGTGAAGCGCTTTTGGTTGCAGGGTACTACGAGCAGTACTTC. Translating gives CASSEALLVAGYYEQYF. The full variable domain, with the rest looked up from reference TRBV2 and TRBJ2-7, is EPEVTQTPSHQVTQMGQEVILRCVPISNHLYFYWYRQILGQKVEFLVSFYNNEISEKSEIFDDQFSVERPDGSNFTLKIRSTKLEDSAMYFCASSEALLVAGYYEQYFGPGTRLTVT.

The chain joins TRBV6-5 to TRBJ2-5, with 8 bases matching TRBD2. The CDR3 is 14 amino acids. V was clipped by 5 bases and J by 5 bases; unmatched bases: 7. CDR1 and CDR2 (germline): MNHEY, SVGAGI. Written as DNA, the CDR3 is TGTGCCAGCAGTCTAGCGGGTGGGAGGGAGACCCAGTACTTC. Its protein product is CASSLAGGRETQYF.

The V gene is TRBV7-9, the J gene TRBJ2-2; D is uncertain. CDR3 size: 10 residues. Per germline, CDR1 SEHNR and CDR2 FQNEAQ (reference sequence). The V and J ends lost 5 bases and 7 bases respectively, with 2 bases between them. The CDR3 is CASSRGELFF. For the CDR3, the DNA is TGTGCCAGCAGCCGCGGGGAGCTGTTTTTT.